The next 15 T cell receptor beta chains were all read from a single sample in a study of cytomegalovirus exposure and HLA in healthy donors. Primers for the PCR totalled 60 Vbeta and 13 Jbeta. Produced via immunoSEQ multiplex PCR; TCRdb's table is partial and in-frame only. Altogether 75,000 to 90,000 clones are present, around 77% being singletons, with the ten largest covering more than 2.5%. Sequencing used PBMCs. Receptor source: a man between 45 and 60 years old in good health and CMV-seronegative.

Details on this clone: A read error may account for a junction end that differs from germline. V usage is TRBV11-2 and J usage is TRBJ1-3; 8 bases are shared with TRBD1. Looked up from germline, CDR1 is SGHAT and CDR2 is FQNNGV. CDR3 size: 11 residues. The CDR3 protein is CASSPGQGMHF. CDR3 DNA: TGTGCCAGCAGCCCCGGACAGGGCATGCATTTT.

V usage is TRBV10-3 and J usage is TRBJ2-2; a weak D match, TRBD2 (5 bases). Trimming took off 6 bases at V and 5 bases at J, with 13 bases between the two ends. Looked up from germline, CDR1 is ENHRY and CDR2 is SYGVKD. There are 14 residues in the CDR3. The CDR3 DNA is TGTGCCATCAGAACGGGTGGAGGAACCGGGGAGCTGTTTTTT. This codes for CAIRTGGGTGELFF.

The rearrangement links TRBV6-1 to TRBJ2-5; the D gene is possibly TRBD2 (6 bases). The CDR3 is made up of 15 amino acids. Trimming stripped 2 bases from V and 3 bases from J, with 13 bases between. CDR1 and CDR2 (germline): MNHNS, SASEGT. CDR3 nucleotide sequence: TGTGCCAGCAGTGAATTCACTAGCCGGAAAGAGACCCAGTACTTC. Its protein product is CASSEFTSRKETQYF.

This clone was found a few times. CDR3: CAVGGSGNTIYF. CDR3 DNA sequence: TGTGCCGTGGGGGGCTCTGGAAACACCATATATTTT. The chain is built from TRBV10-3 and TRBJ1-3, with a possible D match to TRBD1 (5 bases). This CDR3 spans 12 amino acids. V was pared by 11 bases and J by 0 bases, with 8 bases between. From germline, CDR1 is ENHRY and CDR2 SYGVKD.

This clone was counted only a few times. The V and J genes are TRBV5-1 and TRBJ1-5, with D unresolved. CDR1 and CDR2 (germline): SGHRS, YFSETQ. The CDR3 length is 15 residues. Trimming pared 3 bases from V and 2 bases from J, leaving 12 bases between. CDR3 region: CASSSGVFGNQPQHF. As DNA, the CDR3 is TGCGCCAGCAGCTCGGGTGTGTTTGGCAATCAGCCCCAGCATTTT.

This clone has more than one count but fewer than ten. This rearrangement joins TRBV6-1 to TRBJ2-7; 8 positions match TRBD1. Germline V gene sequence: CDR1 MNHNS, CDR2 SASEGT. CDR3 size: 15 residues. J was trimmed by 2 bases and V by 0 bases; bases with no gene match: 3. This CDR3 is CASSEATGATYEQYF. In DNA, the CDR3 is TGTGCCAGCAGTGAAGCGACAGGGGCAACCTACGAGCAGTACTTC.

The chain carries TRBV2 and TRBJ1-5, with 7 bases aligning to TRBD1. Germline trimming cut 5 bases from V and 4 bases from J; bases unmatched to any gene: 5. This CDR3 has 14 amino acids. Germline V lookup: CDR1 SNHLY, CDR2 FYNNEI. The CDR3 here is CASSFDRENQPQHF. The CDR3 bases are TGTGCCAGCAGTTTCGACAGGGAGAATCAGCCCCAGCATTTT.

The chain has TRBV9 and TRBJ2-3, with D perhaps TRBD1 (5 bases). This CDR3 region has 12 residues. Germline values: CDR1 SGDLS, CDR2 YYNGEE. Trimming shortened V by 2 bases and J by 5 bases, and 6 bases separated the two germline ends. The CDR3 spells CASSVGLDTQYF. The CDR3 DNA sequence: TGTGCCAGCAGCGTGGGGCTAGATACGCAGTATTTT.

This sequence joins TRBV27 and TRBJ2-3, with D possibly matching TRBD2 (7 bases). V lost 6 bases to trimming and J lost 1 base, with 11 bases between them. This CDR3 comprises 14 residues. Germline CDR1 reads MNHEY; CDR2 reads SMNVEV (reference sequence). Here the CDR3 reads CASRGGGRTDTQYF. The CDR3 nucleotides are TGTGCCAGCAGAGGGGGGGGCCGCACAGATACGCAGTATTTT.

The rearrangement uses TRBV19 and TRBJ1-1; 7 bases fit TRBD1. CDR3 length equals 15 residues. Trimming took 9 bases from V and 1 from J; bases not matched to a gene: 11. Germline V gene lookup returns CDR1 LNHDA and CDR2 SQIVND (reference sequence). For the CDR3, the DNA is TGTGCCAGCTCGGTAACCTACAGGGGGAACACTGAAGCTTTCTTT. Its translation: CASSVTYRGNTEAFF.

This chain uses TRBV28 with TRBJ1-5, with 9 bases identical to TRBD1. V lost 5 bases to trimming and J lost 2 bases; unmatched junction nucleotides: 4. CDR1 MDHEN and CDR2 SYDVKM come from the germline V gene. This CDR3 is 15 amino acids long. DNA for the CDR3: TGTGCCAGCAGTCTACAGGGGGCTGGCAATCAGCCCCAGCATTTT. It translates to CASSLQGAGNQPQHF.

The rearrangement joins TRBV30 to TRBJ1-2, with 7 bases lining up with TRBD1. Germline V gene lookup returns CDR1 GTSNPN and CDR2 SVGIG (reference sequence). V trimming: 2 bases; J trimming: 2 bases; junction bases outside the gene matches: 5. The CDR3 is made up of 14 amino acids. In DNA form, the CDR3 reads TGTGCCTGGAGTTTAGGCAGGGGGAACTATGGCTACACCTTC. It specifies CAWSLGRGNYGYTF.

V usage is TRBV6-1 and J usage is TRBJ1-2; TRBD1 agrees at 9 bases. After removal of 4 bases from V and 10 bases from J, the junction contained 10 bases not matched to a gene. Germline values: CDR1 MNHNS, CDR2 SASEGT. This CDR3 has 14 residues. This CDR3 is CASSAGTGWEDYTF. DNA for the CDR3: TGTGCCAGCAGTGCCGGGACAGGGTGGGAAGACTACACCTTC.

This clone was picked up one time. At one boundary the junction diverges from the germline segment, which might be a read error. The V gene is TRBV7-7, the J gene TRBJ2-1; 8 nucleotides agree with TRBD2. The CDR3 spans 15 residues. Germline CDR1 SSHAT, CDR2 FNYEAQ (reference sequence). CDR3 in amino acids: CASSLVAGSYNEQFF. In nucleotides, the CDR3 is TGTGCTAGCAGCTTAGTAGCGGGGAGTTACAATGAGCAGTTCTTC.

The J gene is TRBJ2-3, the V gene TRBV5-5; D is ambiguous. Trimming left V 4 bases short and J 4 bases short, with 16 bases between. The CDR3 is 15 amino acids. Germline-derived CDR1 and CDR2 are SGHKS and YYEKEE (reference sequence). The CDR3 region is CASSLSPLGADTQYF. CDR3 in DNA: TGTGCCAGCAGCCTTAGTCCCTTGGGCGCAGATACGCAGTATTTT.